Listed here are 32 T cell receptor beta chains from one sample, sequenced in a study of molecular identifiers for immune sequencing clone quantification (dated by TCRdb to the late 2010s). The library was built by means of PCR. These reads were obtained on an Illumina HiSeq 4000. TCRdb redid the processing of the public reads, applying fastp at Q25 and MiXCR, and retained in-frame beta chains. Rows are combined by CDR3 protein, so each entry shows the most common genes and DNA. The sample has roughly 320,000 distinct CDR3 sequences on record, roughly 23% of them singletons. More than 0.8% of the sample belongs to the ten largest clones. The sequenced sample consisted of naive CD8+ T cells from blood, with Jurkat cell RNA spiked in. The intended sense of this specimen's cell subset or site label: FACS-sorted CD8+CD4-CCR7+CD45RA+ naive T cells. Source of these receptors: a human donor in good health. Some libraries in this study had Jurkat cell RNA spiked in.

Of note for this clonotype: A much larger clone sits a single nucleotide away, making a read error possible. The gene calls are TRBV28 and TRBJ2-1, with 10 bases matching TRBD2. J gave up 8 bases and V 3 bases, and 16 bases lay outside the gene matches. Looked up from germline, CDR1 is MDHEN and CDR2 is SYDVKM. This CDR3 comprises 18 residues. The CDR3 here is CASSLPRRLAGDGDEQFF. CDR3 sequence (DNA): TGTGCCAGCAGTTTGCCAAGACGTCTAGCGGGAGACGGGGATGAGCAGTTCTTC.

Concerning this clonotype: A single base separates this from a much larger clone, so it may be a read error. This CDR3 fails to terminate in the conserved phenylalanine or tryptophan, so it likely reflects a read error. This chain joins TRBV5-1 and TRBJ2-7; the match to TRBD2 covers 7 bases. CDR1 is SGHRS, CDR2 YFSETQ, per germline. The trim removed 4 bases at V and 2 bases at J, leaving 9 bases unmatched. This CDR3 comprises 15 residues. CDR3 protein: CASSPRGELPYEQYI. Here the CDR3 DNA reads TGCGCCAGCAGCCCCCGGGGGGAGCTTCCCTACGAGCAGTACATC.

This clonotype was seen many times. The chain combines TRBV18 with TRBJ2-3, with 11 bases lining up with TRBD2. The CDR3 extends over 17 amino acids. V shed 0 bases and J 6 bases; nucleotides not matched to a gene: 8. Germline-derived CDR1 and CDR2 are KGHSH and LQKENI. The CDR3 is CASSPPVAGGPEDTQYF. The CDR3 DNA reads as TGTGCCAGCTCACCACCGGTAGCGGGGGGGCCCGAGGATACGCAGTATTTT.

At least ten counts were recorded for this clonotype. The CDR3 region has the DNA TGCAGTGGGTCCGAGGCCACCTACAATGAGCAGTTCTTC. It translates to CSGSEATYNEQFF. The chain combines TRBV20-1 with TRBJ2-1; D gene unclear. Germline V gene sequence: CDR1 DFQATT, CDR2 SNEGSKA (reference sequence). Trimming removed 7 bases at V and 2 bases at J, with 12 bases between. CDR3 length: 13 residues.

This rearrangement joins TRBV12-3 or TRBV12-4 to TRBJ1-5; no firm D call. Trimming removed 4 bases at V and 8 bases at J, with 18 bases between. This CDR3 has 15 residues. Written as DNA, the CDR3 is TGTGCCAGCAGTTCATACCGGGATGGCGCAAAGCCCCAGCATTTT. It is translated as CASSSYRDGAKPQHF.

V and J are TRBV12-3 or TRBV12-4 and TRBJ2-3; 13 nucleotides agree with TRBD2. The trim removed 8 bases at V and 4 bases at J, leaving 9 bases unmatched. The CDR3 is made up of 16 amino acids. The CDR3 sequence: CASRGRLAGGADTQYF. The CDR3 bases are TGTGCCAGCCGAGGGAGACTAGCGGGGGGAGCAGATACGCAGTATTTT.

This clonotype was seen at least ten times. Written as DNA, the CDR3 is TGTGCCAGCAGTGATGCGAACGAAGAGACCCAGTACTTC. Encoded protein: CASSDANEETQYF. The rearrangement uses TRBV25-1 and TRBJ2-5; D not resolved. Germline V gives CDR1 MGHDK, CDR2 SYGVNS. The CDR3 has 13 residues. Trimming cost V 3 bases and J 3 bases, with 8 bases left between them.

For this clonotype: A much larger clone differs by one base, so this may be a read error. The gene calls are TRBV19 and TRBJ2-1, with 12 bases matching TRBD1. V lost 0 bases, J lost 9 bases, and 9 bases stayed unmatched. This CDR3 is built from 17 residues. Germline CDR1 is LNHDA and CDR2 is SQIVND (reference sequence). The CDR3 coding sequence is TGTGCCAGTAGTATAGATCTCTCGGGACAGGGGGCCGGTGAGCAGTTCTTC. This encodes CASSIDLSGQGAGEQFF.

As for this clonotype: A clone one base away is much larger, so this may be a read error. The chain joins TRBV21-1 to TRBJ1-5. TRBV21-1 is reported as a pseudogene. The CDR3 is 17 amino acids. The CDR3 sequence is CASSKAARSYSNQPQHF. CDR3 nucleotide sequence: TGTGCCAGCAGCAAAGCGGCTAGGTCTTATAGCAATCAGCCCCAGCATTTT.

This chain uses TRBV2 with TRBJ1-5; 9 bases map to TRBD1. Trimming took 5 bases from V and 2 from J; bases not matched to a gene: 4. This CDR3 region has 15 residues. Germline CDR1 and CDR2: SNHLY and FYNNEI. The DNA for the CDR3 is TGTGCCAGCAGTATGGACAGGGGAGGCAATCAGCCCCAGCATTTT. Amino acids: CASSMDRGGNQPQHF.

Details on this clonotype: A much bigger clone sits one base away, suggesting this may be a read error. V usage is TRBV28 and J usage is TRBJ2-1; 9 bases align to TRBD1. The CDR3 is 13 residues long. Germline CDR1 MDHEN, CDR2 SYDVKM. The CDR3 coding sequence is TGTGCCAGCAGTCCCTGGAGCGAGGACAGGGGACTCTTC. This translates into CASSPWSEDRGLF. The full variable domain, completed using reference TRBV28 and TRBJ2-1, is DVKVTQSSRYLVKRTGEKVFLECVQDMDHENMFWYRQDPGLGLRLIYFSYDVKMKEKGDIPEGYSVSREKKERFSLILESASTNQTSMYLCASSPWSEDRGLFGPGTRLTVL.

This rearrangement joins TRBV27 to TRBJ2-7; TRBD1 or TRBD2 may be the D gene (5 bases each). V was pared by 2 bases and J by 3 bases, with 11 bases between. Germline CDR1 MNHEY, CDR2 SMNVEV (reference sequence). This CDR3 spans 14 amino acids. Here the CDR3 reads CASSLTGRNYEQYF. The CDR3 DNA sequence: TGTGCCAGCAGTTTAACGGGACGGAACTACGAGCAGTACTTC.

This clonotype came up many times. The CDR3 sequence is CASSLYTVDEKLFF. As DNA, the CDR3 is TGTGCCAGCAGCTTATACACAGTGGATGAAAAACTGTTTTTT. This chain connects TRBV7-9 to TRBJ1-4; no reliable D call. In germline, CDR1 is SEHNR, CDR2 FQNEAQ (reference sequence). The CDR3 is 14 amino acids. Trimming stripped 2 bases from V and 6 bases from J, with 10 bases between.

Comments on this clonotype: A read error may explain this, as a much larger clone is one base away. This rearrangement joins TRBV11-2 to TRBJ1-4; no clear D. Per the germline V gene, CDR1 is SGHAT and CDR2 is FQNNGV. The CDR3 extends over 14 amino acids. V lost 4 bases to trimming and J lost 7 bases, with 13 bases between them. The CDR3 protein is CASSWMALGEKLFF. Here the CDR3 DNA reads TGTGCCAGCAGCTGGATGGCACTGGGTGAAAAACTGTTTTTT.

Remarks on this clonotype: A single base separates this from a much larger clone, so it may be a read error. The rearrangement uses TRBV20-1 and TRBJ1-1; 7 positions match TRBD1. The CDR3 runs 16 residues. Germline V lookup: CDR1 DFQATT, CDR2 SNEGSKA (reference sequence). J was trimmed by 7 bases and V by 6 bases; bases with no gene match: 20. This chain's CDR3 is CSAATAFGQDYIEAFF. CDR3 bases: TGCAGTGCCGCAACGGCCTTTGGACAGGACTACATTGAAGCTTTCTTT.

Concerning this clonotype itself: This clone may be a read error of a much larger clone one base away. The chain has TRBV7-2 and TRBJ2-5; a possible D gene is TRBD1 (5 bases). The CDR3 is 15 amino acids. The germline V gene has CDR1 SGHTA and CDR2 FQGNSA. CDR3 region: CASSLRGHLQETRYF. The CDR3, as DNA: TGTGCCAGCAGCTTACGCGGACACCTACAAGAGACCCGGTACTTC.

The CDR3 region has the DNA TGTGCCAGCAGCGTAGAGGCCAGGGTAGGCACAGATACGCAGTATTTT. This encodes CASSVEARVGTDTQYF. This sequence joins TRBV9 and TRBJ2-3; possibly TRBD1 for D (5 bases). The germline V and J ends were trimmed by 0 bases and 1 base, with 12 bases remaining between them. The CDR3 has 16 residues. Per the germline V gene, CDR1 is SGDLS and CDR2 is YYNGEE.

This chain joins TRBV7-9 and TRBJ1-1, with D possibly matching TRBD1 (5 bases). This CDR3 region has 16 residues. Trimming stripped 5 bases from V and 7 bases from J, with 23 bases between. Germline V lookup: CDR1 SEHNR, CDR2 FQNEAQ (reference sequence). The DNA of the CDR3 is TGTGCCAGCAGCACCGAAACGGGGCCTAGAGGTTTTGAAGCTTTCTTT. As protein: CASSTETGPRGFEAFF. The full variable domain, in which reference TRBV7-9 and TRBJ1-1 provide the parts outside the CDR3, is DTGVSQNPRHKITKRGQNVTFRCDPISEHNRLYWYRQTLGQGPEFLTYFQNEAQLEKSRLLSDRFSAERPKGSFSTLEIQRTEQGDSAMYLCASSTETGPRGFEAFFGQGTRLTVV.

This clonotype was detected many times. The V call is TRBV4-3, the J call TRBJ2-1; D perhaps matches TRBD2 (5 bases). Germline V CDR1 and CDR2: LGHNA, YSLEER. Trimming removed 0 bases from V and 7 bases from J, with 10 bases in between. The CDR3 extends over 14 amino acids. Here the CDR3 DNA reads TGCGCCAGCAGCCAAGATCGGGGAACGAATGAGCAGTTCTTC. Protein: CASSQDRGTNEQFF.

This clonotype was observed a handful of times. V and J are TRBV11-2 and TRBJ2-1; D possibly uses TRBD1 or TRBD2 (7 bases each). Germline assignment: CDR1 SGHAT and CDR2 FQNNGV. The CDR3 extends over 17 amino acids. V lost 4 bases and J 5 bases, leaving 21 bases between the germline ends. The CDR3 bases are TGTGCCAGCAGCTCCCGAGGGGGCGGGGGACCACACAATGAGCAGTTCTTC. Translation gives CASSSRGGGGPHNEQFF.

In its sample, this clonotype was seen many times. J is TRBJ1-1 and V is TRBV6-2 or TRBV6-3, with 7 bases aligning to TRBD1. This CDR3 spans 14 amino acids. The V and J ends lost 4 bases and 10 bases, in that order; junction bases with no gene match: 12. CDR1 is MNHEY and CDR2 is SVGEGT in the germline V gene. CDR3 nucleotide sequence: TGTGCCAGCAGTTTCGCGGTCACAGGGGCGGGAGCTTTCTTT. Translated: CASSFAVTGAGAFF.

This clonotype was counted only a few times. CDR3 coding DNA: TGTGCCAGCAGTTGGCCGGGCTCCGGGATTTCCACTGAAGCTTTCTTT. The encoded protein is CASSWPGSGISTEAFF. The chain employs TRBV6-2 or TRBV6-3 and TRBJ1-1; D is unclear. V was clipped by 4 bases and J by 4 bases, with 19 bases between them. The length of the CDR3 is 16 residues. Germline-derived CDR1 and CDR2 are MNHEY and SVGEGT.

This clonotype has more than one count but fewer than ten. CDR3 protein: CSARDPGQGAGNQPQHF. The CDR3 DNA reads TGCAGTGCTAGAGACCCCGGACAGGGGGCTGGCAATCAGCCCCAGCATTTT. The V call is TRBV20-1, the J call TRBJ1-5; TRBD1 matches 11 bases. The CDR3 extends over 17 amino acids. Germline values: CDR1 DFQATT, CDR2 SNEGSKA (reference sequence). The J segment lost 2 bases and the V segment lost 0 bases, leaving 6 bases of the junction unmatched.

On this clonotype: With a much larger clone just one base away, this may be a read error. V and J are TRBV14 and TRBJ1-4, with 7 bases matching TRBD1. CDR3 length equals 15 residues. Germline V gene sequence: CDR1 SGHDN, CDR2 FVKESK. The CDR3 loop is CANSSTGEVDEKLFF. The CDR3 DNA sequence: TGTGCCAACAGCTCTACAGGGGAGGTGGATGAAAAACTGTTTTTT.

The chain recombines TRBV3-1 with TRBJ2-7; D ambiguous. The CDR3 sequence is 13 residues long. V was shortened by 1 base and J by 2 bases, with 6 bases between the two germline ends. Germline loops: CDR1 LGHDT, CDR2 YNNKEL (reference sequence). This CDR3 is CASSQGSTYEQYF. CDR3 coding DNA: TGTGCCAGCAGCCAAGGTTCTACCTACGAGCAGTACTTC.

This clonotype was recorded at least ten times. The rearrangement links TRBV9 to TRBJ2-1, with 9 bases aligning to TRBD2. V was pared by 0 bases and J by 9 bases, with 10 bases of the junction left unmatched. The CDR3 sequence is 16 residues long. Germline V gives CDR1 SGDLS, CDR2 YYNGEE. The CDR3 sequence is CASSVGSSGGFSEQFF. CDR3 nucleotide sequence: TGTGCCAGCAGCGTAGGGTCGAGCGGGGGGTTCAGTGAGCAGTTCTTC.

This clonotype was recorded a few times. This may be a read error: a much more frequent sequence differs by one nucleotide. The chain combines TRBV7-9 with TRBJ2-4; D might be TRBD1 (6 bases). V was clipped by 7 bases and J by 2 bases, with 15 bases between them. This CDR3 spans 15 amino acids. Germline CDR1 and CDR2: SEHNR and FQNEAQ (reference sequence). This CDR3 reads CASNPPGTTKNIQYF. CDR3 nucleotides: TGTGCCAGCAACCCTCCCGGGACAACCAAAAACATTCAGTACTTC.

This clonotype showed up many times. The chain joins TRBV6-2 or TRBV6-3 to TRBJ2-7; TRBD2 matches at 9 bases. Germline V lookup: CDR1 MNHEY, CDR2 SVGEGT. The CDR3 loop spans 15 amino acids. V shed 5 bases and J 6 bases; nucleotides not matched to a gene: 11. CDR3 sequence: CASSPIGTSLIEQYF. The CDR3 DNA reads as TGTGCCAGCAGTCCAATCGGGACTAGCCTTATCGAGCAGTACTTC.

This clonotype occurred a few times. Just one base apart from a much larger clone, this may be a read error. The CDR3 DNA follows: TGCGGCGTTGAGGGGACGGAAGTCTCAACTAATGAAAAACTGTTTTTT. Its translation is CGVEGTEVSTNEKLFF. The chain recombines TRBV29-1 with TRBJ1-4, with D possibly TRBD1 on 5 matching bases. This CDR3 has 16 residues. The germline gives CDR1 SQVTM, CDR2 ANQGSEA.

This rearrangement joins TRBV6-2 or TRBV6-3 to TRBJ2-3, with 7 bases aligning to TRBD1. The CDR3 length is 17 residues. CDR1 and CDR2 from the germline V gene are MNHEY and SVGEGT. Trimming cost V 2 bases and J 2 bases; bases outside gene matches: 10. In DNA form, the CDR3 reads TGTGCCAGCAGTTACGATCGGGTGACAGGGACCACAGATACGCAGTATTTT. Translated, it gives CASSYDRVTGTTDTQYF.

This clonotype was seen many times. The genes are TRBV2 and TRBJ2-3; weak D call: TRBD1 (5 bases). Germline CDR1 and CDR2: SNHLY and FYNNEI. Trimming took 4 bases from V and 4 from J, leaving 21 bases between them. The CDR3 totals 17 residues. CDR3 sequence reads: CASSGGPGLVDADTQYF. In nucleotides, the CDR3 is TGTGCCAGCAGTGGGGGCCCGGGCCTGGTCGACGCAGATACGCAGTATTTT.

The rearrangement joins TRBV5-4 to TRBJ2-3, with 7 nucleotides matching TRBD2. This CDR3 is built from 15 residues. J gave up 2 bases and V 2 bases, and 5 bases lay outside the gene matches. CDR1 is SGHNT and CDR2 is YYREEE in the germline V gene (reference sequence). The DNA for the CDR3 is TGTGCCAGCAGCTTTTCAGCGGGGAACACAGATACGCAGTATTTT. Translating it yields CASSFSAGNTDTQYF.